These 26 T cell receptor beta chains were sequenced from one sample in a study of blood T cell repertoires in COVID-19. The table came from immunoSEQ multiplex PCR; TCRdb's copy has only in-frame clones and leaves some out. The table has about 420,000 clones, around nine tenths seen once; the top ten hold roughly 0.76%. What was sequenced was peripheral blood. These receptors were taken from a man between 18 and 29 years old with COVID-19, enrolled during active disease.

This chain uses TRBV7-9 with TRBJ2-2; D possibly corresponds to TRBD2 (6 bases). The germline V gene encodes CDR1 SEHNR and CDR2 FQNEAQ (reference sequence). V was pared by 7 bases and J by 1 base, with 13 bases between. The CDR3 is 15 residues long. The CDR3 loop is CASKRDSGNTGELFF. CDR3 DNA: TGTGCCAGCAAACGGGACTCAGGGAACACCGGGGAGCTGTTTTTT.

This sequence joins TRBV3-1 (or the pseudogene TRBV3-2) and TRBJ1-2; 11 nucleotides match TRBD1. CDR1 LGHDT and CDR2 YNNKEL come from the germline V gene (reference sequence). The junction had 6 bases not matched to a gene; V was cut back by 1 base and J by 5 bases. This CDR3 is built from 16 residues. The chain's CDR3 is CASSQGPGTGGYGYTF. The CDR3 DNA is TGTGCCAGCAGCCAAGGACCCGGGACAGGGGGATATGGCTACACCTTC.

The chain uses TRBV11-2 and TRBJ2-7; tentatively, D is TRBD2 (6 bases). V dropped 5 bases and J dropped 7 bases, with 9 bases sitting between them. Germline loops: CDR1 SGHAT, CDR2 FQNNGV. This CDR3 has 11 amino acids. DNA of the CDR3: TGTGCCAGCAGCCGGAGGGGTGAGCAGTACTTC. As protein: CASSRRGEQYF.

The chain carries TRBV19 and TRBJ2-7, with D unresolved. The CDR3 is 11 residues long. CDR1 LNHDA and CDR2 SQIVND come from the germline V gene (reference sequence). Deletions cut 7 bases from V and 0 bases from J, with 4 bases between. CDR3 loop: CASTDSYEQYF. CDR3 coding DNA: TGTGCCAGTACAGACTCCTACGAGCAGTACTTC.

The chain employs TRBV7-2 and TRBJ1-6; D gene ambiguous. The length of the CDR3 is 14 residues. The V gene lost 1 base and the J gene lost 8 bases, with 9 bases spanning the gap. Germline loops: CDR1 SGHTA, CDR2 FQGNSA. The CDR3 nucleotides read TGTGCCAGCAGCTTAGGCCCCAACTATTCACCCCTCCACTTT. The encoded protein is CASSLGPNYSPLHF.

This clone is a singleton in its sample. In nucleotides, the CDR3 is TGTGCCAGCAGCGCGACAGGGACGGAGACCCAGTACTTC. It encodes CASSATGTETQYF. The V and J genes are TRBV2 and TRBJ2-5, with 7 bases aligning to TRBD1. Trimming removed 6 bases from V and 5 bases from J; junction bases left unmatched: 6. The germline CDR1 and CDR2 sequences are SNHLY and FYNNEI. The CDR3 has 13 amino acids.

The V and J genes are TRBV11-1 and TRBJ2-3; D unclear. Trimming pared 0 bases from V and 3 bases from J, leaving 10 bases between. In germline, CDR1 is SGHAT, CDR2 FQDESV (reference sequence). The CDR3 spans 15 residues. In DNA, the CDR3 is TGTGCCAGCAGCTTAGCTAAGCTACCGACAGATACGCAGTATTTT. This translates into CASSLAKLPTDTQYF.

The table lists this clone with a count of one. This chain uses TRBV5-8 with TRBJ2-5; no definite D call. This CDR3 is 14 amino acids long. CDR1 is SGHTS, CDR2 YDEGEE, per germline. The V gene lost 6 bases and the J gene lost 5 bases, with 17 bases spanning the gap. CDR3 DNA sequence: TGTGCCAGCAACCGCGGATCGGGTTGGGAGACCCAGTACTTC. Residues: CASNRGSGWETQYF.

CDR3 sequence reads: CASSLARKNEKLFF. The CDR3 bases are TGTGCCAGCAGCTTGGCCAGGAAAAATGAAAAACTGTTTTTT. This rearrangement joins TRBV5-6 to TRBJ1-4; no firm D call. This CDR3 contains 14 residues. Germline values: CDR1 SGHDT, CDR2 YYEEEE. The ends were cut back, 0 bases at V and 5 bases at J, with 8 bases in the middle.

The chain combines TRBV20-1 with TRBJ2-7; perhaps TRBD2 as D (6 bases). The germline V and J ends were trimmed by 3 bases and 3 bases, with 12 bases remaining between them. The CDR3 covers 13 residues. Germline assignment: CDR1 DFQATT and CDR2 SNEGSKA (reference sequence). CDR3 DNA sequence: TGCAGTGCTAGTGGCGGGGCGAACTACGAGCAGTACTTC. Encoded protein: CSASGGANYEQYF.

This sequence joins TRBV7-9 and TRBJ2-7; TRBD1 matches at 7 bases. CDR3 size: 15 residues. V gave up 5 bases and J gave up 3 bases; unmatched junction bases: 10. From germline, CDR1 is SEHNR and CDR2 FQNEAQ (reference sequence). The CDR3 loop is CASSLDRAPIYEQYF. Written as DNA, the CDR3 is TGTGCCAGCAGCCTAGACAGGGCCCCCATCTACGAGCAGTACTTC.

DNA of the CDR3: TGTGCCAGCAATTCAAAGGCAGGGGACTCCTACGAGCAGTACTTC. Translating gives CASNSKAGDSYEQYF. The rearrangement joins TRBV5-5 to TRBJ2-7, with D maybe TRBD1 (6 bases). The CDR3 contains 15 residues. Germline CDR1 is SGHKS and CDR2 is YYEKEE (reference sequence). Between the trimmed V and J ends, which lost 6 bases and 0 bases, there was a span of 16 bases.

The chain employs TRBV7-2 and TRBJ2-1; TRBD2 aligns across 13 bases. V shed 3 bases, J shed 7 bases, and the junction held 6 bases outside the gene matches. Per germline, CDR1 SGHTA and CDR2 FQGNSA. The CDR3 extends over 16 amino acids. The CDR3 DNA sequence: TGTGCCAGCAGCTTGGCCAGGGGACTAGCGGGAAATGAGCAGTTCTTC. This sequence encodes CASSLARGLAGNEQFF.

CDR3 DNA sequence: TGTGCCAGTACCTCAATCCGTACAGGGGACACCGGGGAGCTGTTTTTT. Translation gives CASTSIRTGDTGELFF. The gene calls are TRBV19 and TRBJ2-2, with 7 bases aligning to TRBD1. The trim removed 7 bases at V and 3 bases at J, leaving 11 bases unmatched. CDR1 is LNHDA and CDR2 is SQIVND in the germline V gene (reference sequence). CDR3 length equals 16 residues.

This chain uses TRBV19 with TRBJ1-1; possible D gene TRBD1, 5 bases. Germline V gene sequence: CDR1 LNHDA, CDR2 SQIVND (reference sequence). V gave up 8 bases and J gave up 1 base, with 14 bases separating them. This CDR3 contains 14 residues. CDR3 in DNA: TGTGCCAGTGGGTACGGGAGGGGGAACACTGAAGCTTTCTTT. Its protein product is CASGYGRGNTEAFF.

The J gene is TRBJ2-1, the V gene TRBV7-9, with 10 positions matching TRBD2. Germline CDR1 and CDR2: SEHNR and FQNEAQ (reference sequence). V was pared by 8 bases and J by 7 bases, with 11 bases of the junction left unmatched. The CDR3 consists of 15 residues. CDR3 protein: CASLTLAGGHNEQFF. CDR3 sequence (DNA): TGTGCCAGCTTAACCTTAGCGGGAGGTCATAATGAGCAGTTCTTC.

The chain has TRBV7-9 and TRBJ2-5; D uncertain. The germline V and J ends were trimmed by 1 base and 1 base, with 22 bases remaining between them. Germline loops: CDR1 SEHNR, CDR2 FQNEAQ (reference sequence). The CDR3 totals 19 residues. DNA of the CDR3: TGTGCCAGCAGCTTAGACATGTCGTGGCGTAGCCAGTCCCAAGAGACCCAGTACTTC. This codes for CASSLDMSWRSQSQETQYF.

The V and J genes are TRBV9 and TRBJ1-5, with TRBD1 matching 7 bases. Germline CDR1 SGDLS, CDR2 YYNGEE. This CDR3 has 19 amino acids. The ends lost 4 bases at V and 0 bases at J; junction bases unmatched: 16. The CDR3 loop is CASSNPLGRGSFSNQPQHF. The CDR3 DNA sequence: TGTGCCAGCAGCAACCCATTGGGCAGGGGGTCCTTTAGCAATCAGCCCCAGCATTTT.

The chain joins TRBV6-9 to TRBJ1-2; 8 bases match TRBD1. The V and J ends lost 7 bases and 4 bases, in that order; junction bases with no gene match: 14. The CDR3 extends over 16 amino acids. From germline, CDR1 is MNHGY and CDR2 SVAAGI. CDR3 residues: CASIYNPGGFRYGYTF. CDR3 sequence (DNA): TGTGCCAGCATCTACAACCCAGGGGGCTTCCGCTATGGCTACACCTTC.

The CDR3, as DNA: TGCGCCAGCAGTGAGTCGGGACTACCGTACGAGCAGTACTTC. Protein sequence: CASSESGLPYEQYF. The chain has TRBV10-2 and TRBJ2-7; 7 bases agree with TRBD2. The CDR3 extends over 14 amino acids. V trimming: 0 bases; J trimming: 4 bases; junction bases outside the gene matches: 3. Germline CDR1 and CDR2: WSHSY and SAAADI.

Details on this clone: The sample has other DNA sequences that encode this CDR3 too. The chain links TRBV5-1 to TRBJ1-3; TRBD1 matches 9 bases. Germline V CDR1 and CDR2: SGHRS, YFSETQ. The CDR3 consists of 14 residues. The V and J ends lost 3 bases and 4 bases, in that order; junction bases with no gene match: 2. The CDR3 DNA follows: TGCGCCAGCAGCTCGACAGGGGGAGGAAACACCATATATTTT. Translation gives CASSSTGGGNTIYF.

The chain joins TRBV6-6 to TRBJ2-7; 8 bases fit TRBD2. Germline assignment: CDR1 MNHNY and CDR2 SVGAGI (reference sequence). The CDR3 has 16 residues. V dropped 0 bases and J dropped 6; count of bases not matched to a gene: 10. Written as DNA, the CDR3 is TGTGCCAGCAGTTACTCTCCAAGCGGGAGCTTTCCCGAGCAGTACTTC. Translating it yields CASSYSPSGSFPEQYF.

This sequence joins TRBV30 and TRBJ2-2; D possibly corresponds to TRBD2 (5 bases). The CDR3 spans 14 residues. Germline-derived CDR1 and CDR2 are GTSNPN and SVGIG (reference sequence). V was shortened by 5 bases and J by 0 bases, with 10 bases between the two germline ends. The CDR3 nucleotides are TGTGCCTGGGGGCGGGTTACGAACACCGGGGAGCTGTTTTTT. Translated, it gives CAWGRVTNTGELFF.

The V call is TRBV7-9, the J call TRBJ1-1, with D unresolved. CDR3 length: 15 amino acids. V gave up 5 bases and J gave up 4 bases, with 17 bases separating them. CDR1 and CDR2 from the germline V gene are SEHNR and FQNEAQ (reference sequence). CDR3 in DNA: TGTGCCAGCAGCCCGCGGGGTTGGGGTCGCACTGAAGCTTTCTTT. Translation gives CASSPRGWGRTEAFF.

To note about this clone: One end of the junction is discordant with germline, which a read error may explain. The chain couples TRBV18 to TRBJ1-1; possible D gene TRBD1, 6 bases. The germline V gene has CDR1 KGHSH and CDR2 LQKENI. There are 14 residues in the CDR3. Written as DNA, the CDR3 is TGTGCCAGCTCACGGGGACAAACGAACACCGAAGCTTTCTTT. Translation: CASSRGQTNTEAFF.

The gene calls are TRBV6-5 and TRBJ2-7, with 10 bases fitting TRBD1. CDR3 length: 14 amino acids. Germline trimming cut 5 bases from V and 3 bases from J; bases unmatched to any gene: 4. The germline V gene has CDR1 MNHEY and CDR2 SVGAGI. The CDR3 loop reads CASSRQGADYEQYF. The CDR3 DNA sequence: TGTGCCAGCAGTCGACAGGGGGCTGACTACGAGCAGTACTTC.